The T cell receptor beta chain described here comes from a study of technical replicates of blood from a handful of donors. The CDR3 spans 19 residues. From germline, CDR1 is LNHDA and CDR2 SQIVND (reference sequence). The V and J ends lost 5 bases and 3 bases, in that order; junction bases with no gene match: 15. Using immunoSEQ multiplex PCR, the repertoire was profiled, and TCRdb retains in-frame clones only, with some absent. The repertoire holds more than 65,000 clones, around 96% seen once, with about 0.31% in the top ten. This TCR was sampled from a human donor in good health. This chain links TRBV19 with TRBJ2-5, with 13 bases that match TRBD2. The specimen sequenced was T cells isolated from PBMCs. The CDR3: CASSLSLGTGTSGKETQYF. In DNA form, the CDR3 reads TGTGCCAGTAGTCTGAGTCTGGGGACCGGGACTAGCGGGAAAGAGACCCAGTACTTC. Variable domain in full (rest from reference TRBV19 and TRBJ2-5): DGGITQSPKYLFRKEGQNVTLSCEQNLNHDAMYWYRQDPGQGLRLIYYSQIVNDFQKGDIAEGYSVSREKKESFPLTVTSAQKNPTAFYLCASSLSLGTGTSGKETQYFGPGTRLLVL.